This T cell receptor beta chain came from a study of blood T cell repertoires in COVID-19. Background on the study: Samples taken during acute and convalescent COVID-19 were collected in the United States, Italy and Spain. Sample material is recorded as cDNA or gDNA derived from T cells, B-cell-depleted T cells, or PBMCs.

Participant ages covered about 18 to 95 years across 25 or so US areas. Exposed enrollees had met someone with a PCR-confirmed or clinician-diagnosed COVID-19 case at some point within the 2 weeks before study entry. Only in-frame clones appear in the TCRdb table, and some are missing; sequencing was by immunoSEQ multiplex PCR. The table records around 270,000 clones, roughly 88% of them present only once. CDR1 is SEHNR, CDR2 FQNEAQ, per germline (reference sequence). V lost 0 bases and J lost 5, with 5 bases in between. The CDR3 has 13 residues. V usage is TRBV7-9 and J usage is TRBJ2-1, with D unresolved. The clonotype was recovered from a woman aged 40 to 50 who had been exposed to COVID-19. Sequencing was carried out using PBMCs or T cells enriched from blood (not recorded which). CDR3 region: CASSLAPDNEQFF. The CDR3 DNA is TGTGCCAGCAGCTTAGCCCCCGACAATGAGCAGTTCTTC.